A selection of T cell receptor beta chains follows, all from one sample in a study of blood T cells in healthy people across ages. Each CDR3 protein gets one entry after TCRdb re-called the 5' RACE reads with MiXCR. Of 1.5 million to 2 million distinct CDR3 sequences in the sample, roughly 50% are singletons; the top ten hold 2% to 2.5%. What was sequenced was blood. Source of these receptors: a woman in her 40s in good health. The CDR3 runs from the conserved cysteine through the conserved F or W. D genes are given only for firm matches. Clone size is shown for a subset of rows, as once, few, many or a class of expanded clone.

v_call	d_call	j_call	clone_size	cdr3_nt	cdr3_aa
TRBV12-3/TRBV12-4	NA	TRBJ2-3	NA	TGTGCCAGTAGAAGAGACCTAACAGCAGATACGCAGTATTTT	CASRRDLTADTQYF
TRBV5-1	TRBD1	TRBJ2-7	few	TGCGCCAGCAGACTCACACAGGGGTTATCCTACGAGCAGTACTTC	CASRLTQGLSYEQYF
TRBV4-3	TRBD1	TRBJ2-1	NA	TGCGCCAGCAGCCAAGATAGGACAGGGGGCTCCAATGAGCAGTTCTTC	CASSQDRTGGSNEQFF
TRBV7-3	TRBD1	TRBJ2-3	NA	TGTGCCAGCAGCCATATCGGGACAGGGTCCACAGATACGCAGTATTTT	CASSHIGTGSTDTQYF
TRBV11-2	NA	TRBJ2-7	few	TGTGCCAGCAGCTCCCTTACCGGAAAAGGTGCCTACGAGCAGTACTTC	CASSSLTGKGAYEQYF
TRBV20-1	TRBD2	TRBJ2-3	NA	TGCAGTGCTAGACCCATAGCGGGGGTAATGGGCACAGATACGCAGTATTTT	CSARPIAGVMGTDTQYF
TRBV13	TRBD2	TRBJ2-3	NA	TGTGCCAGCAGCCCCCGATCGACTAGCGGAATCACAGATACGCAGTATTTT	CASSPRSTSGITDTQYF
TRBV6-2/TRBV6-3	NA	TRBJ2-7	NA	TGTGCCGGCAGGGGCACAGGGAAATACGAGCAGTACTTC	CAGRGTGKYEQYF
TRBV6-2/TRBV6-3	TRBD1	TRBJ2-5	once	TGTGCCAGCAGTTACTCGACAACCGGGACAGGGTCCTGGGATGAGCAGTACTTC	CASSYSTTGTGSWDEQYF
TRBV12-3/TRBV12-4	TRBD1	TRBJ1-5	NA	TGTGCCAGCAGTTTAAGGAGGGGGCGGAATCAGCCCCAGCATTTT	CASSLRRGRNQPQHF
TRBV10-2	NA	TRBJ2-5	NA	TGCGCCAGCAGTGGAGCTAGCTTGCTGGAGACCCAGTACTTC	CASSGASLLETQYF
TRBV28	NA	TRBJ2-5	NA	TGTGCCAGCAAGACGTGGGAAGAGACCCAGTACTTC	CASKTWEETQYF
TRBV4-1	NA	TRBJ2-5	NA	TGCGCCAGCAGCCAGGATTTTTACAGAGTCTACCAAGAGACCCAGTACTTC	CASSQDFYRVYQETQYF
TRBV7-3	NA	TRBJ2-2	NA	TGTGCCAGCAGCTTAAGGTCAACAGGGTCGGGAACCGGGGAGCTGTTTTTT	CASSLRSTGSGTGELFF
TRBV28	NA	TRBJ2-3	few	TGTGCCAGCAGACCGGGCCAGGCTAAGGCAGATACGCAGTATTTT	CASRPGQAKADTQYF
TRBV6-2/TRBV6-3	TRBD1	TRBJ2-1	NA	TGTGCCAGCAGAGAAGGGACAGGGCGAGGCAATGAGCTGTACTTC	CASREGTGRGNELYF
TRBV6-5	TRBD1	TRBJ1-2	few	TGTGCCAGCAGCCCTAGACAGGGCTATAACTATGGCTACACCTTC	CASSPRQGYNYGYTF
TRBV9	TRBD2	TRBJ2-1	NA	TGTGCCAGCAGCGTAGGAGGCGGGACTACTTACAATGAGCAGTTCTTC	CASSVGGGTTYNEQFF
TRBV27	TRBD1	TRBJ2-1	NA	TGTGCCAGCAGCCGAGGGGGACAGACCTACAATGAGCAGTTCTTC	CASSRGGQTYNEQFF
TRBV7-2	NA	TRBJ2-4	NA	TGTGCCAGCAGCTTAGCGCCGGGAGGGACAGGCATTCAGTACTTC	CASSLAPGGTGIQYF
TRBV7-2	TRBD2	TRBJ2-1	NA	TGTGCCAGCAGCTTAGGAGGACTAGCGGGGGCGATAGATGAGCAGTTCTTC	CASSLGGLAGAIDEQFF
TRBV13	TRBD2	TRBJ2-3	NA	TGTGCCAGCAGCTTCGCTAGCGGGGACAGCACAGATACGCAGTATTTT	CASSFASGDSTDTQYF